The 19 T cell receptor beta chains listed next were all sequenced from one sample in a study of control samples from healthy donors and cancer patients. The data were produced by immunoSEQ multiplex PCR, yet TCRdb's version contains in-frame clones alone and is incomplete. The table lists 90,000 to 140,000 clones, approximately 83% of them singletons. Sequences were obtained from blood. All receptors derive from a woman aged 50 to 65 in good health.

V is TRBV7-9 and J is TRBJ1-1, with a possible D match to TRBD1 (6 bases). The CDR3 has 14 residues. The V gene lost 3 bases and the J gene lost 7 bases, with 15 bases spanning the gap. CDR1 and CDR2 from the germline V gene are SEHNR and FQNEAQ (reference sequence). The chain's CDR3 is CASSFRGGAGEAFF. Here the CDR3 DNA reads TGTGCCAGCAGCTTTAGAGGGGGGGCTGGTGAAGCTTTCTTT.

On this clone: This specimen includes other DNA sequences encoding the same CDR3. This chain connects TRBV7-2 to TRBJ2-3; unclear D gene. The germline gives CDR1 SGHTA, CDR2 FQGNSA. Trimming took 1 base from V and 2 from J, leaving 16 bases between them. The CDR3 runs to 17 residues. The CDR3 is CASSLGSGRRVTDTQYF. As DNA, the CDR3 is TGTGCCAGCAGCTTAGGCTCCGGCAGGAGAGTCACAGATACGCAGTATTTT. The full variable domain, completed using reference TRBV7-2 and TRBJ2-3, is GAGVSQSPSNKVTEKGKDVELRCDPISGHTALYWYRQSLGQGLEFLIYFQGNSAPDKSGLPSDRFSAERTGGSVSTLTIQRTQQEDSAVYLCASSLGSGRRVTDTQYFGPGTRLTVL.

The chain is built from TRBV5-6 and TRBJ2-7; 9 bases are a match to TRBD2. Trimming cost V 1 base and J 2 bases; bases outside gene matches: 10. CDR3 length: 17 residues. CDR1 and CDR2 from the germline V gene are SGHDT and YYEEEE. CDR3 sequence: CASSLNVRLAGTYEQYF. The CDR3 coding sequence is TGTGCCAGCAGCTTGAATGTCCGCCTAGCGGGAACCTACGAGCAGTACTTC.

J is TRBJ2-7 and V is TRBV4-2; 10 positions match TRBD2. Germline V gives CDR1 LGHNA, CDR2 YNFKEQ. Trimming removed 0 bases from V and 4 bases from J; junction bases left unmatched: 6. This CDR3 contains 16 residues. The CDR3 bases are TGTGCCAGCAGCCAAGATCTGGCTAGCGGGAGTTACGAGCAGTACTTC. Translating gives CASSQDLASGSYEQYF.

Worth noting for this clone: The junction shows a germline mismatch at one end, possibly a read error. Here the CDR3 reads CAIGGGESQYF. The CDR3 region has the DNA TGTGCCATCGGTGGTGGAGAGTCCCAGTACTTC. The chain recombines TRBV10-3 with TRBJ2-5; D call uncertain. Germline V gene data show CDR1 as ENHRY and CDR2 as SYGVKD. The CDR3 spans 11 residues.

This clone was seen more than once but under ten times. This chain joins TRBV24-1 and TRBJ1-1, with a tentative D call TRBD1 (6 bases). Germline CDR1 reads KGHDR; CDR2 reads SFDVKD. This CDR3 has 13 amino acids. The ends were cut back, 10 bases at V and 6 bases at J, with 17 bases in the middle. The CDR3 sequence: CATQGGLEAEAFF. The CDR3 coding sequence is TGTGCCACTCAAGGGGGGTTAGAGGCTGAAGCTTTCTTT.

This clone was seen more than once but under ten times. The gene calls are TRBV7-9 and TRBJ1-4; D perhaps matches TRBD1 (5 bases). V lost 2 bases and J 0 bases, leaving 10 bases between the germline ends. The CDR3 contains 16 residues. Germline V gives CDR1 SEHNR, CDR2 FQNEAQ (reference sequence). The CDR3 region is CASSLLSGTTNEKLFF. Here the CDR3 DNA reads TGTGCCAGCAGCTTACTCTCAGGGACAACTAATGAAAAACTGTTTTTT.

V is TRBV3-1 (or the pseudogene TRBV3-2) and J is TRBJ2-7, with D hard to call. The CDR3 runs to 14 residues. The V gene lost 2 bases and the J gene lost 0 bases, with 8 bases spanning the gap. CDR1 LGHDT and CDR2 YNNKEL come from the germline V gene (reference sequence). CDR3: CASSQTFPSYEQYF. The DNA for the CDR3 is TGTGCCAGCAGCCAAACCTTTCCCTCCTACGAGCAGTACTTC.

The chain recombines TRBV4-3 with TRBJ1-5, with 8 bases identical to TRBD1. V gave up 3 bases and J gave up 2 bases; unmatched junction bases: 6. This CDR3 comprises 16 residues. Germline loops: CDR1 LGHNA, CDR2 YSLEER. The CDR3 coding sequence is TGCGCCAGCAGCCAGTCCTCGGGACAGGGCAATCAGCCCCAGCATTTT. This translates into CASSQSSGQGNQPQHF.

The rearrangement joins TRBV21-1 to TRBJ2-5; the DNA was not compared with TRBD1, the D call given in the table. TRBV21-1 is termed a pseudogene. The CDR3 extends over 14 amino acids. CDR3 sequence reads: CASSTSQKQETQYF. CDR3 nucleotide sequence: TGTGCCAGCAGCACCTCACAGAAACAAGAGACCCAGTACTTC.

This sequence joins TRBV5-6 and TRBJ1-5; tentative D call: TRBD1 (5 bases). The V gene lost 4 bases and the J gene lost 1 base, with 15 bases spanning the gap. Germline CDR1 SGHDT, CDR2 YYEEEE. This CDR3 spans 16 amino acids. The CDR3 spells CASSRRGEWSNQPQHF. The DNA for the CDR3 is TGTGCCAGCAGCCGGCGGGGGGAGTGGAGCAATCAGCCCCAGCATTTT.

This clone occurred once. Other DNA sequences of this sample code for an identical CDR3. The V gene is TRBV27, the J gene TRBJ1-1, with TRBD1 as a possible D gene (5 bases). The CDR3 covers 14 residues. Between the trimmed V and J ends, which lost 3 bases and 3 bases, there was a span of 11 bases. Germline CDR1 is MNHEY and CDR2 is SMNVEV (reference sequence). CDR3 in DNA: TGTGCCAGCAGTTTGCAGGGAGGGGACACTGAAGCTTTCTTT. This translates into CASSLQGGDTEAFF.

The DNA for the CDR3 is TGTGCCAGCAGTTTATCTAAAGTCTACGAGCAGTACTTC. Protein product: CASSLSKVYEQYF. This sequence joins TRBV28 and TRBJ2-7; unclear D gene. V lost 1 base, J lost 3 bases, and 7 bases lay in between. Germline CDR1 MDHEN, CDR2 SYDVKM. The CDR3 is 13 amino acids.

To note about this clone: Other DNA sequences within the sample encode an identical CDR3. The genes are TRBV2 and TRBJ1-2; D is possibly TRBD1 (6 bases). Trimming removed 5 bases at V and 8 bases at J, with 12 bases between. There are 12 residues in the CDR3. The germline V gene has CDR1 SNHLY and CDR2 FYNNEI. The CDR3 coding sequence is TGTGCCAGCAGTATACAGACAGGCGGCTACACCTTC. This codes for CASSIQTGGYTF.

This clone was observed a handful of times. V is TRBV7-3 and J is TRBJ2-3; D is ambiguous. V was pared by 5 bases and J by 2 bases, with 8 bases between. This CDR3 has 13 amino acids. Germline V gene lookup returns CDR1 SGHTA and CDR2 FQGTGA. CDR3 sequence: CASSRSITDTQYF. The DNA of the CDR3 is TGTGCCAGCAGCCGCAGTATCACAGATACGCAGTATTTT.

CDR3 sequence (DNA): TGCGCCAGCAGCCATGACAGGGGGCGTTCTGGTAATTCACCCCTCCACTTT. Amino acid sequence: CASSHDRGRSGNSPLHF. The V call is TRBV4-1, the J call TRBJ1-6; 10 nucleotides line up with TRBD1. CDR1 and CDR2 from the germline V gene are MGHRA and YSYEKL. The V gene end was trimmed by 3 bases and the J gene end by 6 bases; junction bases not matched to a gene: 8. CDR3 length equals 17 residues.

The CDR3 here is CATGGRELFF. The CDR3, as DNA: TGTGCTACCGGAGGCAGGGAGCTGTTTTTT. The V and J genes are TRBV2 and TRBJ2-2, with D possibly matching TRBD2 (5 bases). CDR1 and CDR2 from the germline V gene are SNHLY and FYNNEI. The CDR3 runs 10 residues.

The chain links TRBV6-5 to TRBJ2-7, with 7 bases identical to TRBD1. The germline CDR1 and CDR2 sequences are MNHEY and SVGAGI. V shed 0 bases and J 2 bases; nucleotides not matched to a gene: 4. The CDR3 spans 15 residues. The CDR3 nucleotides are TGTGCCAGCAGTTACTCGAACCAGGGGGCCTACGAGCAGTACTTC. This translates into CASSYSNQGAYEQYF.

V and J are TRBV25-1 and TRBJ1-2; TRBD1 aligns across 12 bases. There are 16 residues in the CDR3. After removal of 4 bases from V and 7 bases from J, the junction contained 10 bases not matched to a gene. Germline-derived CDR1 and CDR2 are MGHDK and SYGVNS. The CDR3 sequence: CASSVLGDRGRVGYTF. The CDR3 bases are TGTGCCAGCAGTGTACTGGGGGACAGGGGGCGCGTTGGCTACACCTTC.